The present T cell receptor (beta chain) was sequenced within a study of molecular identifiers for immune sequencing clone quantification (dated by TCRdb to the late 2010s). General notes on the study: For a replicate experiment, RNA from roughly 18,000 or 92,000 naive CD8 T cells was divided into five aliquots, and four of the five aliquots were sequenced. The study was a methods study using CD8 T cells to benchmark molecular-identifier clustering-based TCR repertoire sequencing (MIDCIRS) and TCR RNA copy counting. Study-wide conclusions, independent of this receptor: Around 2.8 recovered TCR RNA copies per cell were obtained by modeling, versus approximately 9 by digital PCR, implying a capture efficiency of 30% to 35%. A single cell's worth of spiked-in Jurkat TCR RNA was reported detectable even among 750,000 to 1,000,000 naive CD8 T cells. In CMV-specific effector cells, clones with more than 20 RNA copies contained over 97% of molecules, whereas in naive cells such clones contained under 1% of molecules. The naive libraries included spiked-in Jurkat TCR RNA (about nine copies' worth), and this Jurkat TCR RNA is not part of the donor repertoire. Without barcode sub-clustering, chimeric consensus sequences inflated TCR diversity; chimeras reached as high as 47%. Identical TCR molecules sharing a barcode could cause highly expanded clone sizes to be underestimated.

Receptor amplification or capture employed PCR. This sample was sequenced with a NextSeq 500. Bulk TCR libraries were generated as previously described, with the TCR primers listed in Table S5 used. Total RNA was purified with the Qiagen AllPrep DNA/RNA kit. Before analysis, reads from multiple sequencing runs of one library were combined. The study's processing was this. Reads were retained only if the reads had an exact TCR constant sequence, and the retained reads were trimmed to 150 nt and grouped according to their 12-nt molecular barcodes. Reads in each barcode group were sub-clustered using a 15% Levenshtein threshold, and a quality-weighted consensus sequence was built for each RNA molecule. Non-functional sequences were excluded, and lower-count sequences lying one edit away from another sequence were also excluded. Based on a fit of two negative binomial distributions, barcode sub-clusters having less than 20% of the maximum read count were discarded. TCRdb trimmed public reads at Q25 via fastp, called clones via MiXCR and kept in-frame beta chains. Every entry covers one CDR3 protein and lists the most common genes and DNA from its rows. TCRdb's processing, not the authors', yielded these V and J calls. This sample has 85,000 to 90,000 distinct CDR3 sequences in its table, and approximately 25% of those were observed once. The leading ten clones occupy roughly 0.76% of the sample.

For CDR1 and CDR2, the germline V gene lists SGHVS and FNYEAQ. The CDR3 contains 13 residues, cysteine and phenylalanine counted. This entry keeps only the CDR3 DNA: 39 bases, framed from base 1. The trim is 3 bases for V and 1 base for J, with a gap of 6 bases between the germline ends. Libraries of naive CD8 T cells were built from around 20,000 to 1,000,000 sorted cells, with 10%, 30% or 50% of the purified RNA used. Naive CD8 T cells were FACS-sorted as CD8+CD4-CCR7+CD45RA+ on a BD FACSAria II into RLT Plus buffer. To test detection sensitivity, Jurkat RNA equivalent to nine to ten TCR copies was spiked into samples of about 17,000-1,100,000 naive CD8 T cells. Enrichment of CD8 T cells was done with RosetteSep CD8+ T Cell Enrichment Cocktail plus Ficoll-Paque, and ACK red cell lysis came afterward. This clonotype was counted ten times or more. The antigen it binds to is not known. No base qualities exist here, and no much larger clone lies one base off it.

The TCR sequence derives from a human donor in good health. Some libraries in this study had Jurkat cell RNA spiked in. Material: naive CD8+ T cells from blood, with Jurkat cell RNA spiked in. The cell subset or site label of this sample denotes: FACS-sorted CD8+CD4-CCR7+CD45RA+ naive T cells. In this chain, TRBV7-6 is recombined with TRBJ1-1; the D gene cannot be named for sure. CDR3 loop: CASSLNTNTEAFF. The nucleotide sequence reads TGTGCCAGCAGCTTGAACACGAACACTGAAGCTTTCTTT.